The 5 T cell receptor beta chains below all came from one sample that was sequenced in a study of response to subunit inactivated influenza vaccine. MiXCR, run by TCRdb on the RT-PCR reads, gives a single entry per CDR3 protein. Seen here are 860,000 or so distinct CDR3 sequences, around 21% observed once, and the top ten hold 10%. The sequencing used PBMCs from blood, collected 5 to 6 days after vaccination. Every receptor here comes from a man aged 50-59 years who received an inactivated influenza vaccine.

The DNA of the CDR3 is TGTGCCAGCAGTTACCGTGACCCCGTAGCGGGTGAGCAGTTCTTC. Translated, it gives CASSYRDPVAGEQFF. J is TRBJ2-1 and V is TRBV6-2 or TRBV6-3, with 7 bases fitting TRBD2. The V and J ends lost 2 bases and 9 bases, in that order; junction bases with no gene match: 10. Germline values: CDR1 MNHEY, CDR2 SVGEGT. The CDR3 length is 15 residues.

This chain uses TRBV6-2 or TRBV6-3 with TRBJ1-5, with D possibly matching TRBD1 (6 bases). The CDR3 totals 16 residues. Germline values: CDR1 MNHEY, CDR2 SVGEGT. Trimming removed 6 bases from V and 0 bases from J, with 15 bases in between. The CDR3 DNA follows: TGTGCCAGCAGCCGACCAACAGGGTTTAGCAATCAGCCCCAGCATTTT. It yields the protein CASSRPTGFSNQPQHF.

The chain uses TRBV9 and TRBJ2-2, with 7 bases fitting TRBD2. Unmatched junction bases numbered 8, after V lost 0 bases and J lost 6 bases. From germline, CDR1 is SGDLS and CDR2 YYNGEE. The CDR3 extends over 16 amino acids. In nucleotides, the CDR3 is TGTGCCAGCAGCGTAGTGAGTAGCGGGTCGGCCGGGGAGCTGTTTTTT. Its translation is CASSVVSSGSAGELFF.

The genes are TRBV6-2 or TRBV6-3 and TRBJ1-5; 7 bases match TRBD1. J gave up 5 bases and V 3 bases, and 1 base lay outside the gene matches. CDR3 length: 13 amino acids. Germline CDR1 reads MNHEY; CDR2 reads SVGEGT. Here the CDR3 DNA reads TGTGCCAGCAGTTATAGGGGGCATCAGCCCCAGCATTTT. It yields the protein CASSYRGHQPQHF.

V usage is TRBV4-1 and J usage is TRBJ2-3; TRBD2 aligns across 7 bases. This CDR3 region has 15 residues. Germline values: CDR1 MGHRA, CDR2 YSYEKL. Losses at the gene ends were 4 bases for V and 1 base for J; bases not matched to a gene: 5. CDR3 bases: TGCGCCAGCAGCCTACCGGGACTACGCACAGATACGCAGTATTTT. Its translation: CASSLPGLRTDTQYF.